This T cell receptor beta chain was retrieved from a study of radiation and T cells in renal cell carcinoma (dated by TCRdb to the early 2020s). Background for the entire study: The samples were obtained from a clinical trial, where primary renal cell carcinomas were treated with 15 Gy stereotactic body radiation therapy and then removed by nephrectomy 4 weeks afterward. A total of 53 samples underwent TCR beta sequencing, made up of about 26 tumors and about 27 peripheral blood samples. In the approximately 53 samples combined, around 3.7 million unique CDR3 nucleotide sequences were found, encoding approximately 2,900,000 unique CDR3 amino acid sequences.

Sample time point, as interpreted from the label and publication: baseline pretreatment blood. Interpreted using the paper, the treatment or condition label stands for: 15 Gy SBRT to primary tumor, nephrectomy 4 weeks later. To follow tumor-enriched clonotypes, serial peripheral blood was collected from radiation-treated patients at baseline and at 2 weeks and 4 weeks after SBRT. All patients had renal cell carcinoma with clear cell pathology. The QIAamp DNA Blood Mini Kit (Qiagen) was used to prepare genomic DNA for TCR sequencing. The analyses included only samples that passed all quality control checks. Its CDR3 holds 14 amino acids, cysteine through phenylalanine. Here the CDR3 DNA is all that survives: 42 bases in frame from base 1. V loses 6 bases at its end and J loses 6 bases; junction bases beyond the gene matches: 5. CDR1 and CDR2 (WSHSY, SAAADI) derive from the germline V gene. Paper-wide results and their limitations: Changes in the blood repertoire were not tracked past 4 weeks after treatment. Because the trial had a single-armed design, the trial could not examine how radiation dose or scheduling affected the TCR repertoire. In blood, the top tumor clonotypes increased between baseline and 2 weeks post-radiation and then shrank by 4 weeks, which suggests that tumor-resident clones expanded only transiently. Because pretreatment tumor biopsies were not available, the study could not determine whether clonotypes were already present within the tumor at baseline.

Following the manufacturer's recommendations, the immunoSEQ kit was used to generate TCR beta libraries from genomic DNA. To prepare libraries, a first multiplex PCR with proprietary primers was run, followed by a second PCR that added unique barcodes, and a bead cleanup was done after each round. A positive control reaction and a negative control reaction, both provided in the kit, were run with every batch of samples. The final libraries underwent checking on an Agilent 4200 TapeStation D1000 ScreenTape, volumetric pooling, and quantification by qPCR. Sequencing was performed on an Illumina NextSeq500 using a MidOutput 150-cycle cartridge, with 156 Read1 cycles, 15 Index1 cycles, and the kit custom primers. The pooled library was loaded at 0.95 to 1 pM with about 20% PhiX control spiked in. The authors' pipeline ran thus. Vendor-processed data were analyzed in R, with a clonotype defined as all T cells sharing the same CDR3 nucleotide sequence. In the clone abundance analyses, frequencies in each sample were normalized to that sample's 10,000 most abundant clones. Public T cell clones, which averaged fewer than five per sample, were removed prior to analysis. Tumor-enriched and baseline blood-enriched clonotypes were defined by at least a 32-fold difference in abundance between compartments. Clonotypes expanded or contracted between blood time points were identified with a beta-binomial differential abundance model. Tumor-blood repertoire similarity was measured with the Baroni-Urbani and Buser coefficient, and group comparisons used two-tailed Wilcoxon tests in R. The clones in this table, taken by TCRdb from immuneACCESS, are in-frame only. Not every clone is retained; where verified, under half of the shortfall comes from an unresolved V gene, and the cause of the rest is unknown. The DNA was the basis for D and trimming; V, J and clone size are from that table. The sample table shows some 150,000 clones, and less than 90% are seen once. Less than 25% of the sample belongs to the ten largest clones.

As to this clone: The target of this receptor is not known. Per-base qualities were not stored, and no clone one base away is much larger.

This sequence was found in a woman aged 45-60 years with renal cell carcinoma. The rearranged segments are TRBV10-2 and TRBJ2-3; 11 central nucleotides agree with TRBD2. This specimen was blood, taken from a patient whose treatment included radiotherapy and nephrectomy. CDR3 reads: CASSTSGGRDTQYF. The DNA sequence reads TGCGCCAGCAGCACTAGCGGGGGAAGGGATACGCAGTATTTT.